These T cell receptor beta chains were read from a single sample in a study of cytomegalovirus exposure and HLA in healthy donors. Sequenced by immunoSEQ multiplex PCR; TCRdb stores in-frame clones only, minus some. This repertoire shows about 270,000 clones, just over 70% found once; its top ten account for around 2%. The sequenced material came from PBMCs. Receptors were obtained from a female donor in good health and CMV-seronegative. The CDR3 runs from the conserved cysteine through the conserved F or W. Each record gives: J gene, V gene, D gene, clone size, CDR3 protein, CDR3 DNA. The D gene is left open where the match is weak. Some rows have no size entry. The others give once, few or many, or a class for an expanded clone.

J: TRBJ1-5
V: TRBV27
D: .
size: .
CDR3: CASTEKAGQPQHF
DNA: TGTGCCAGCACGGAGAAAGCGGGTCAGCCCCAGCATTTT

J: TRBJ2-5
V: TRBV5-4
D: .
size: few
CDR3: CASSLFMEGGETQYF
DNA: TGTGCCAGCAGCTTATTCATGGAGGGAGGCGAGACCCAGTACTTC

J: TRBJ1-5
V: TRBV6-6
D: .
size: .
CDR3: CASSSLIGAENQPQHF
DNA: TGTGCCAGCAGTTCCCTCATTGGGGCGGAGAATCAGCCCCAGCATTTT

J: TRBJ2-3
V: TRBV7-9
D: TRBD1
size: .
CDR3: CASSLGTGVADTQYF
DNA: TGTGCCAGCAGCCTCGGGACAGGGGTCGCGGATACGCAGTATTTT

J: TRBJ1-1
V: TRBV28
D: TRBD1
size: .
CDR3: CASSLLGQGKSTEAFF
DNA: TGTGCCAGCAGTTTATTGGGACAGGGAAAATCCACTGAAGCTTTCTTT

J: TRBJ2-1
V: TRBV5-1
D: .
size: .
CDR3: CASSPTIAGSYNEQFF
DNA: TGCGCCAGCAGCCCGACGATTGCGGGATCCTACAATGAGCAGTTCTTC

J: TRBJ2-1
V: TRBV2
D: .
size: .
CDR3: CASSGEAGSSYNEQFF
DNA: TGTGCCAGCAGTGGGGAGGCGGGCAGCTCCTACAATGAGCAGTTCTTC

J: TRBJ2-5
V: TRBV27
D: TRBD2
size: .
CDR3: CASSSWTSGRETQYF
DNA: TGTGCCAGCAGTTCCTGGACTAGCGGGAGAGAGACCCAGTACTTC

J: TRBJ2-3
V: TRBV6-5
D: TRBD1
size: .
CDR3: CASSQAGTGADTQYF
DNA: TGTGCCAGCAGCCAGGCCGGAACAGGGGCAGATACGCAGTATTTT

J: TRBJ2-5
V: TRBV7-8
D: .
size: .
CDR3: CASSLRGREQRSGGWLWETQYF
DNA: TGTGCCAGCAGCTTACGGGGGCGGGAGCAGCGGAGCGGTGGGTGGTTGTGGGAGACCCAGTACTTC

J: TRBJ2-1
V: TRBV13
D: .
size: .
CDR3: CASSSVEVPYNEQFF
DNA: TGTGCCAGCAGCTCAGTGGAGGTACCCTACAATGAGCAGTTCTTC

J: TRBJ2-7
V: TRBV9
D: .
size: .
CDR3: CASSATQGYEQYF
DNA: TGTGCCAGCAGCGCAACACAGGGCTACGAGCAGTACTTC

J: TRBJ2-7
V: TRBV5-1
D: TRBD1
size: few
CDR3: CASTPGTGAVEQYF
DNA: TGCGCCAGCACCCCGGGGACAGGCGCCGTCGAGCAGTACTTC

J: TRBJ2-2
V: TRBV5-6
D: .
size: few
CDR3: CASSLTSTAGELFF
DNA: TGTGCCAGCAGCTTGACTAGTACCGCCGGGGAGCTGTTTTTT